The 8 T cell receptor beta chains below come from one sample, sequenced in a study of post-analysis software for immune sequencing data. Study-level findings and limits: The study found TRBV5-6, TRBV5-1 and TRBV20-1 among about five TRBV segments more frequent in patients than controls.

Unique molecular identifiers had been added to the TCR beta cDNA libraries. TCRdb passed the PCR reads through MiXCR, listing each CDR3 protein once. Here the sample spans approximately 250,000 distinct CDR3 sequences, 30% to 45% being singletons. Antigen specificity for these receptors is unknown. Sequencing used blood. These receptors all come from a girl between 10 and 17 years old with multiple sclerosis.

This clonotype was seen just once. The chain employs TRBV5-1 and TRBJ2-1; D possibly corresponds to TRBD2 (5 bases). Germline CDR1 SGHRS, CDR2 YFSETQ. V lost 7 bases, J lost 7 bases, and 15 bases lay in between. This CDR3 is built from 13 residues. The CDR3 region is CASSTGIRNEQFF. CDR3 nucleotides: TGCGCCAGCTCGACGGGAATAAGAAATGAGCAGTTCTTC.

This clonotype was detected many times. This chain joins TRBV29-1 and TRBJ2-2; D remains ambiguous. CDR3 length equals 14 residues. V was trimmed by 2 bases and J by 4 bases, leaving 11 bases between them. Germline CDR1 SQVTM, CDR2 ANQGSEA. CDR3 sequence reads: CSVEIDLLTGELFF. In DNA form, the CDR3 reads TGCAGCGTTGAAATCGACTTACTCACCGGGGAGCTGTTTTTT.

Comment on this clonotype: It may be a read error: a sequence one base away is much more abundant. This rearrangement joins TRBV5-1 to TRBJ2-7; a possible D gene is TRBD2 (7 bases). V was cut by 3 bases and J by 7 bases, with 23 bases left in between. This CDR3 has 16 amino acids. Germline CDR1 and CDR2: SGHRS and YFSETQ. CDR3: CASSYEGGVLYNEQYF. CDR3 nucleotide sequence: TGCGCCAGCAGCTACGAGGGGGGGGTCCTTTACAATGAGCAGTACTTC. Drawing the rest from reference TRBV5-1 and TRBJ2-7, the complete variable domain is KAGVTQTPRYLIKTRGQQVTLSCSPISGHRSVSWYQQTPGQGLQFLFEYFSETQRNKGNFPGRFSGRQFSNSRSEMNVSTLELGDSALYLCASSYEGGVLYNEQYFGPGTRLTVT.

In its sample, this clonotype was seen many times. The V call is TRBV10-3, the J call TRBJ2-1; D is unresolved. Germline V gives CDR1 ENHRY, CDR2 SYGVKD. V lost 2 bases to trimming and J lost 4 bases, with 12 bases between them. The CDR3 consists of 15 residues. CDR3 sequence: CAISEGDSQYNEQFF. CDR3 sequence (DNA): TGTGCCATCAGTGAGGGAGACTCCCAATACAATGAGCAGTTCTTC.

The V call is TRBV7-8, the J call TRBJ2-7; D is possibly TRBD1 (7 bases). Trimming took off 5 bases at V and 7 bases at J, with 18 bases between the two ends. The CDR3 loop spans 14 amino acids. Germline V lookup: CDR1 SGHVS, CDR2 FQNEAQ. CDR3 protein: CASSPGGPWDEQYF. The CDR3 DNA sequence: TGTGCCAGCAGCCCAGGGGGGCCCTGGGATGAGCAGTACTTC. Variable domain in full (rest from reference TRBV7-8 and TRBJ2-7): GAGVSQSPRYKVAKRGQDVALRCDPISGHVSLFWYQQALGQGPEFLTYFQNEAQLDKSGLPSDRFFAERPEGSVSTLKIQRTQQEDSAVYLCASSPGGPWDEQYFGPGTRLTVT.

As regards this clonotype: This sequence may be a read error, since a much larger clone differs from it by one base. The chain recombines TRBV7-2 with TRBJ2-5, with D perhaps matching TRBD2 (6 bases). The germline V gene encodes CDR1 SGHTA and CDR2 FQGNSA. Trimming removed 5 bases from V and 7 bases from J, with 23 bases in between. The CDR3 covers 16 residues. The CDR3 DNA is TGTGCCAGCAGCCAGGGACGAGCGGGCGCTTTTCCGACCCAGTACTTC. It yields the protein CASSQGRAGAFPTQYF.

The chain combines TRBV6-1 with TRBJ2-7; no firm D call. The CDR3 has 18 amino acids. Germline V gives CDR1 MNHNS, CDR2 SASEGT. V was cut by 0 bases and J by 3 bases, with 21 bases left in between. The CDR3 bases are TGTGCCAGCAGTGAAGCGCATGGGGTTTTCTCCCTTCGCTACGAGCAGTACTTC. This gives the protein CASSEAHGVFSLRYEQYF.

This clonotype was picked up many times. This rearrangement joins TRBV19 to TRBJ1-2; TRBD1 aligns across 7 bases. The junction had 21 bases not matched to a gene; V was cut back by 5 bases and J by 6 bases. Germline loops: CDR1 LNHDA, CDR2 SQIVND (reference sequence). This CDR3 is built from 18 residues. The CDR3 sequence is CASSRPHGLTGKMDGYTF. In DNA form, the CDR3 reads TGTGCCAGTAGTCGTCCCCATGGCCTGACAGGGAAAATGGATGGCTACACCTTC.